The clone carrying this T cell receptor beta chain was counted a single time. Its target is unknown. The data derive from a study of shared clonotypes between healthy human individuals. Trimming cost V 4 bases and J 5 bases, with 14 bases left between them. There are 14 residues in the CDR3. In germline, CDR1 is MNHEY, CDR2 SVGAGI. Study outcomes and limitations: Relative to their counterparts shared across all four donors, non-shared clonotypes exhibited diminished generation probabilities.

Source study methods: Junction-only immunoSEQ data arrived without quality scores, meaning filtering differed. The table came from immunoSEQ multiplex PCR; TCRdb's copy has only in-frame clones and leaves some out. That table supplies the V and J calls and clone size; D and trimming were determined from the DNA. The repertoire holds 1,100,000 or so clones, around three quarters seen once, with about 0.52% in the top ten. Sequencing used memory CD4+ T cells from PBMCs. Indicated subset: CD45RA-negative fraction. The chain joins TRBV6-5 to TRBJ1-1; weak D call: TRBD1 (6 bases). The origin of this receptor is a man between 18 and 29 years old in good health. Some clones in this sample may be carry-over from other donors' samples. CDR3 sequence reads: CASSSTVGGTEAFF. The CDR3 DNA reads TGTGCCAGCAGTTCCACCGTAGGGGGGACTGAAGCTTTCTTT.